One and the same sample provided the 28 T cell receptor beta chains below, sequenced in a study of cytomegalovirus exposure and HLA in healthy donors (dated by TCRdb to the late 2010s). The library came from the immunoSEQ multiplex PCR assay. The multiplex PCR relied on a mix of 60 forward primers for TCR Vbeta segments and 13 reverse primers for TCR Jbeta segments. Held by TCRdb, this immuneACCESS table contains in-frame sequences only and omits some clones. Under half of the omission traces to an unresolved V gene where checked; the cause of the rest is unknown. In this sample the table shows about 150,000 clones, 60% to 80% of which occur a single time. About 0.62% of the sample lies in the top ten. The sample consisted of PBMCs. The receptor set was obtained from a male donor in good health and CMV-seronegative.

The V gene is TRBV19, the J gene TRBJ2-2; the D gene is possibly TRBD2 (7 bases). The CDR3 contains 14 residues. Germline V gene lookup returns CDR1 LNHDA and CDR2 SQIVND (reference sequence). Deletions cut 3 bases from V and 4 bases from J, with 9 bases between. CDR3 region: CASSMRGPTGELFF. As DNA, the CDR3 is TGTGCCAGTAGTATGCGGGGGCCCACCGGGGAGCTGTTTTTT.

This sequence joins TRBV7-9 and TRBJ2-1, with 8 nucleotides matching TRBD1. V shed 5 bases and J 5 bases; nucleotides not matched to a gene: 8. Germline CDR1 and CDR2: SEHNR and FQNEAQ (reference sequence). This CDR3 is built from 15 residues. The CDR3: CASSQAGTGNNEQFF. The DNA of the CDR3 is TGTGCCAGCAGCCAAGCCGGGACAGGAAACAATGAGCAGTTCTTC.

The CDR3 DNA follows: TGTGCCAGCAGCGTAGATGGTAGCGGGAGCTACGAGCAGTACTTC. Amino acids: CASSVDGSGSYEQYF. The chain links TRBV9 to TRBJ2-7, with TRBD2 matching 9 bases. This CDR3 has 15 amino acids. The trim removed 0 bases at V and 3 bases at J, leaving 4 bases unmatched. Germline V gives CDR1 SGDLS, CDR2 YYNGEE.

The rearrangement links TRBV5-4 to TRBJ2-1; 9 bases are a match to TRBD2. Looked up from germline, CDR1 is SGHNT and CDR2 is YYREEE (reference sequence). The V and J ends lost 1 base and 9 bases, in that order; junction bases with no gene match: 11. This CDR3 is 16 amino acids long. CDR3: CASSLRAIAGAVEQFF. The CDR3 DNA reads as TGTGCCAGCAGCTTGAGGGCAATAGCGGGAGCTGTTGAGCAGTTCTTC.

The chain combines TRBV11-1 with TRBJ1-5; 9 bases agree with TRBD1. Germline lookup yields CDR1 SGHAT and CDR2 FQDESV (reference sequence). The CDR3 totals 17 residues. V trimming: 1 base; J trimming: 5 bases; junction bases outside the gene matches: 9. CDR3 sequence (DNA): TGTGCCAGCAGCTTAGAGACCGGGACAGGGTCGTATCAGCCCCAGCATTTT. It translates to CASSLETGTGSYQPQHF.

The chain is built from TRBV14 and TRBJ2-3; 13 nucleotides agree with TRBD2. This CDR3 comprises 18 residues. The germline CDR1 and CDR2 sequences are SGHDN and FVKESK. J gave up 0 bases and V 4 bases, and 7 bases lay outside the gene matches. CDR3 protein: CASSPWGLAGTSTDTQYF. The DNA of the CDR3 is TGTGCCAGCAGCCCCTGGGGACTAGCGGGAACCAGCACAGATACGCAGTATTTT.

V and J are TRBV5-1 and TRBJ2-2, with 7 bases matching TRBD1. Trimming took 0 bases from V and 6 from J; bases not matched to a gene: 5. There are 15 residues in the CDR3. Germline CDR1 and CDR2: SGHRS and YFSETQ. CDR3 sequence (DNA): TGCGCCAGCAGCTTGGAAACAGGGGTGGCCGGGGAGCTGTTTTTT. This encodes CASSLETGVAGELFF.

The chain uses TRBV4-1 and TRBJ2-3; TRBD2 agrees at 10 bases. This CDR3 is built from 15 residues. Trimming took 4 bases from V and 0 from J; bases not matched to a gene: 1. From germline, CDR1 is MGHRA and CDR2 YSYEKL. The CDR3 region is CASSPTSGSTDTQYF. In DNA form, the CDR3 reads TGCGCCAGCAGCCCGACTAGCGGGAGCACAGATACGCAGTATTTT.

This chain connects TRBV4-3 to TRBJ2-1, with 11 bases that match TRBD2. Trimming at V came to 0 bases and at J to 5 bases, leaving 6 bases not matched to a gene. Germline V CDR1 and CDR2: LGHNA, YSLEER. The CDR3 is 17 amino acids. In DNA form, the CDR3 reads TGCGCCAGCAGCCAAGATTCCACTAGCGGGGGAAACAATGAGCAGTTCTTC. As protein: CASSQDSTSGGNNEQFF.

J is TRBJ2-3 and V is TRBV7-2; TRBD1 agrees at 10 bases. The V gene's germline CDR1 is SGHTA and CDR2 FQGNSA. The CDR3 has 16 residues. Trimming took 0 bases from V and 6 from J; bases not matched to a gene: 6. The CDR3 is CASSLAFGTGEDTQYF. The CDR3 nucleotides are TGTGCCAGCAGCTTAGCGTTTGGGACAGGGGAGGATACGCAGTATTTT.

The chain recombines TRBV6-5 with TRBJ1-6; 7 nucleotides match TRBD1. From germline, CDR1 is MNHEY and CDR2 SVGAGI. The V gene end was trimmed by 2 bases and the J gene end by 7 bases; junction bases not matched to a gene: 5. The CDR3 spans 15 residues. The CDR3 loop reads CASSYIDRVNSPLHF. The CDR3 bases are TGTGCCAGCAGTTACATAGACAGGGTGAATTCACCCCTCCACTTT.

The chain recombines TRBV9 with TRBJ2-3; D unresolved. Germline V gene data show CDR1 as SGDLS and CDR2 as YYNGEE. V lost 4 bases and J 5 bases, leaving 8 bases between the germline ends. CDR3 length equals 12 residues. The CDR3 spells CASSSRVDTQYF. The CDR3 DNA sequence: TGTGCCAGCAGCTCCCGAGTAGATACGCAGTATTTT.

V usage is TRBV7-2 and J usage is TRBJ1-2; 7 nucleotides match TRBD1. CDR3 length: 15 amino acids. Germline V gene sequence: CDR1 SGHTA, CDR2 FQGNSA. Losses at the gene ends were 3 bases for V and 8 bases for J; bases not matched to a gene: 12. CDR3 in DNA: TGTGCCAGCAGCTTGTACAGGGGATCTGAAAAAGGCTACACCTTC. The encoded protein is CASSLYRGSEKGYTF.

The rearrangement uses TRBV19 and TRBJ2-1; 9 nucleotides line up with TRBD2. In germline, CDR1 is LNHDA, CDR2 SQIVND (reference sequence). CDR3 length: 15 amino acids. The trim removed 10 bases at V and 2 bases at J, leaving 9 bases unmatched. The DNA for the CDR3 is TGTGCCATTGGGACTAGCTTAGGGCCCTACAATGAGCAGTTCTTC. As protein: CAIGTSLGPYNEQFF. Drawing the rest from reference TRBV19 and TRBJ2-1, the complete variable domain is DGGITQSPKYLFRKEGQNVTLSCEQNLNHDAMYWYRQDPGQGLRLIYYSQIVNDFQKGDIAEGYSVSREKKESFPLTVTSAQKNPTAFYLCAIGTSLGPYNEQFFGPGTRLTVL.

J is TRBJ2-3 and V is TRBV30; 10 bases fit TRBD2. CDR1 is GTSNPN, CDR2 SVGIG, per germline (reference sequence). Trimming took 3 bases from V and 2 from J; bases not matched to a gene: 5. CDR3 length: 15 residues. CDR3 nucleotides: TGTGCCTGGAGCAAACTAGCGGGGATCACAGATACGCAGTATTTT. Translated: CAWSKLAGITDTQYF.

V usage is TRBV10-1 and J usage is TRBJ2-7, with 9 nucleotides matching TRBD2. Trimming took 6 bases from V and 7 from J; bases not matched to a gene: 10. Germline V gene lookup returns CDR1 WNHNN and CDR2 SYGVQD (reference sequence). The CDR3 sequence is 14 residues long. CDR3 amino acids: CASRGSGGFPEQYF. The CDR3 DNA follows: TGCGCCAGCAGGGGTAGCGGGGGTTTCCCAGAGCAGTACTTC.

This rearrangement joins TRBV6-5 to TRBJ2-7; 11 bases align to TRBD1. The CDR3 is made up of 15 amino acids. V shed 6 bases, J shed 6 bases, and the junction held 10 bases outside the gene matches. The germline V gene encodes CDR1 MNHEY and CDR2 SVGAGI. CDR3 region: CASSPGTGGRREQYF. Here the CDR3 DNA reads TGTGCCAGCAGCCCCGGGACAGGGGGACGTCGCGAGCAGTACTTC.

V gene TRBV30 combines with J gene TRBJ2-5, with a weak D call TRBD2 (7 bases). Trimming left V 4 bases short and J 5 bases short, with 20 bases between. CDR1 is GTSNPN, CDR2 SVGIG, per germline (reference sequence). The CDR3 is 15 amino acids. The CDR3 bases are TGTGCCTGGACTTTGGGGGGGGCCCACTCGGAGACCCAGTACTTC. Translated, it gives CAWTLGGAHSETQYF.

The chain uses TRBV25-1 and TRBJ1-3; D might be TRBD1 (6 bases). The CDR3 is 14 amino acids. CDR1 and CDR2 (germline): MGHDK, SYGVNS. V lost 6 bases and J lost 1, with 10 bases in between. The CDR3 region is CASRGQSSGNTIYF. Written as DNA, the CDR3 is TGTGCCAGCAGAGGACAGTCATCTGGAAACACCATATATTTT.

CDR3 coding DNA: TGTGCCAGCAGTGAATTGGGTAGCAGGGACCAGTACTTC. This translates into CASSELGSRDQYF. This chain uses TRBV25-1 with TRBJ2-5; tentatively, D is TRBD1 (5 bases). Trimming cost V 1 base and J 10 bases, with 13 bases left between them. This CDR3 comprises 13 residues. The germline gives CDR1 MGHDK, CDR2 SYGVNS.

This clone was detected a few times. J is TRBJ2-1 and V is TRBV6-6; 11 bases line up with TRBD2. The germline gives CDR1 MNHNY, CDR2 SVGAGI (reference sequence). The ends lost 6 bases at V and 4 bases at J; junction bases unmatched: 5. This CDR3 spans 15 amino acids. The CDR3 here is CASRVGTSGYNEQFF. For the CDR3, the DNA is TGTGCCAGCAGAGTCGGGACTAGCGGTTACAATGAGCAGTTCTTC.

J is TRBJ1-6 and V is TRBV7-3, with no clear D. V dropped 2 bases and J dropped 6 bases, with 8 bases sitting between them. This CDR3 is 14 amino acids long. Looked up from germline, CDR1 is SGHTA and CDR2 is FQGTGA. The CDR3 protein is CASSLLGGNSPLHF. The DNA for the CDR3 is TGTGCCAGCAGCTTACTCGGCGGTAATTCACCCCTCCACTTT.

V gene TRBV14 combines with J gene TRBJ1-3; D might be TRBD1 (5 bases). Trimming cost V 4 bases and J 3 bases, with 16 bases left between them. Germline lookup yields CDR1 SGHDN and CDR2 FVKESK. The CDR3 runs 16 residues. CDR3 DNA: TGTGCCAGCAGCCTACGACAGTGGGGAGGTGGAAACACCATATATTTT. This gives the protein CASSLRQWGGGNTIYF.

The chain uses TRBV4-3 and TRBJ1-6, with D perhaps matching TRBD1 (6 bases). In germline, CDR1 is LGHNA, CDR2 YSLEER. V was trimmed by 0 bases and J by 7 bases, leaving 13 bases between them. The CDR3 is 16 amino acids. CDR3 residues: CASSQDLTGYNSPLHF. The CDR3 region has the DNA TGCGCCAGCAGCCAAGATCTGACAGGCTACAATTCACCCCTCCACTTT.

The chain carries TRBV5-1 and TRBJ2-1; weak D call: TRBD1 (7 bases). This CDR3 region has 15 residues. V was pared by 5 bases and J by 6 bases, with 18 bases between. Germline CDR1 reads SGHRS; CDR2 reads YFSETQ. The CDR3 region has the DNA TGCGCCAGCAGTCCACCGGCCAGGGGGGTCAATGAGCAGTTCTTC. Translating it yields CASSPPARGVNEQFF.

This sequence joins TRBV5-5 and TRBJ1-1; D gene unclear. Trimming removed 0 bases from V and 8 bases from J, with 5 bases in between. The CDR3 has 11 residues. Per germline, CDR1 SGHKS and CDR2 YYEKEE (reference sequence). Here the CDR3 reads CASSLDWEAFF. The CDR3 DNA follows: TGTGCCAGCAGCTTGGACTGGGAAGCTTTCTTT.

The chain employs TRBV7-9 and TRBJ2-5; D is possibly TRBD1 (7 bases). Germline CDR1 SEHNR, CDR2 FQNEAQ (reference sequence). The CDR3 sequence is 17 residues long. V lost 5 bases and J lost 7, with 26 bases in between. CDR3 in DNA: TGTGCCAGCAGCCTCGGGGGACAGTTCACTCCGGTAGGGACCCAGTACTTC. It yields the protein CASSLGGQFTPVGTQYF.

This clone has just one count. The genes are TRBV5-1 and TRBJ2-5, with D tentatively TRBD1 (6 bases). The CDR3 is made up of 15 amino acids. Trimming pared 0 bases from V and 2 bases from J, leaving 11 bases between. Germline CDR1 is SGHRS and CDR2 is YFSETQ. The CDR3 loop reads CASSLGGRGQETQYF. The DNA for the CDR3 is TGCGCCAGCAGCTTGGGCGGCAGGGGTCAAGAGACCCAGTACTTC.